These T cell receptor beta chains were read from a single sample in a study of radiotherapy plus CTLA-4 blockade in lung cancer. Using immunoSEQ multiplex PCR, the repertoire was profiled, and TCRdb retains in-frame clones only, with some absent. Of some 90,000 clones listed, around 83% are singletons. The sequencing here drew on peripheral blood, taken from a patient treated with radiotherapy plus ipilimumab. These receptors were taken from a human donor with non-small cell lung cancer who had stable disease on radiotherapy plus ipilimumab. CDR3s include the opening cysteine and the closing phenylalanine or tryptophan. A D gene is named only where the DNA matches it firmly. Some rows mark clone size as missing; the rest say once, few, many or name a class of expanded clone.

CDR3aa: CASSPSRTLEISGANVLTF; CDR3nt: TGTGCCAGCTCACCGTCTCGGACCTTAGAGATCTCTGGGGCCAACGTCCTGACTTTC; abundance: -; d_gene: -; j_gene: TRBJ2-6; v_gene: TRBV18
CDR3aa: CASSESQGAVDSPLHF; CDR3nt: TGCGCCAGCAGTGAGTCACAGGGTGCGGTTGATTCACCCCTCCACTTT; abundance: few; d_gene: -; j_gene: TRBJ1-6; v_gene: TRBV10-2
CDR3aa: CASSSGGEKLFF; CDR3nt: TGTGCCAGCAGTTCAGGGGGGGAAAAACTGTTTTTT; abundance: -; d_gene: TRBD1; j_gene: TRBJ1-4; v_gene: TRBV28
CDR3aa: CASSYPGTGGNEQFF; CDR3nt: TGTGCCAGCAGTTACCCCGGGACAGGGGGCAATGAGCAGTTCTTC; abundance: -; d_gene: TRBD1; j_gene: TRBJ2-1; v_gene: TRBV6-5
CDR3aa: CASSGGLEETQYF; CDR3nt: TGTGCCAGCAGTGGTGGACTGGAAGAGACCCAGTACTTC; abundance: -; d_gene: -; j_gene: TRBJ2-5; v_gene: TRBV6-1
CDR3aa: CASLWVNTEAFF; CDR3nt: TGTGCCAGCTTGTGGGTGAACACTGAAGCTTTCTTT; abundance: -; d_gene: -; j_gene: TRBJ1-1; v_gene: TRBV2
CDR3aa: CASSPYDRANYGYTF; CDR3nt: TGTGCCAGCAGCCCATACGACCGGGCAAACTATGGCTACACCTTC; abundance: -; d_gene: -; j_gene: TRBJ1-2; v_gene: TRBV16
CDR3aa: CASSQLSTQNSPLHF; CDR3nt: TGTGCCAGCAGCCAGCTTTCGACACAGAATTCACCCCTCCACTTT; abundance: -; d_gene: -; j_gene: TRBJ1-6; v_gene: TRBV14
CDR3aa: CASSTDRGRGVTEAFF; CDR3nt: TGTGCCAGCAGCACGGACAGGGGGCGAGGAGTCACTGAAGCTTTCTTT; abundance: -; d_gene: TRBD1; j_gene: TRBJ1-1; v_gene: TRBV28
CDR3aa: CASSVGAPVREQYF; CDR3nt: TGTGCCAGCAGTGTAGGGGCTCCGGTTAGGGAGCAGTACTTC; abundance: -; d_gene: -; j_gene: TRBJ2-7; v_gene: TRBV28
CDR3aa: CASSLWGAGNYGYTF; CDR3nt: TGTGCCAGCAGCCTTTGGGGGGCAGGGAACTATGGCTACACCTTC; abundance: -; d_gene: -; j_gene: TRBJ1-2; v_gene: TRBV28
CDR3aa: CASSSRTAGNTEAFF; CDR3nt: TGCGCCAGCAGCTCCCGGACAGCGGGGAACACTGAAGCTTTCTTT; abundance: -; d_gene: -; j_gene: TRBJ1-1; v_gene: TRBV5-1
CDR3aa: CASSEALRQGATEAFF; CDR3nt: TGTGCCAGCAGTGAAGCGCTTCGACAGGGGGCAACTGAAGCTTTCTTT; abundance: -; d_gene: TRBD1; j_gene: TRBJ1-1; v_gene: TRBV2
CDR3aa: CASSSHGTTGGYTF; CDR3nt: TGTGCCAGCAGTTCTCACGGGACGACGGGTGGCTACACCTTC; abundance: -; d_gene: -; j_gene: TRBJ1-2; v_gene: TRBV6-5
CDR3aa: CASSTTAGTGYGYTF; CDR3nt: TGTGCCAGCAGCACAACCGCCGGGACAGGATATGGCTACACCTTC; abundance: -; d_gene: TRBD1; j_gene: TRBJ1-2; v_gene: TRBV7-2
CDR3aa: CASSEWGATNEKLFF; CDR3nt: TGTGCCAGCAGTGAATGGGGGGCAACTAATGAAAAACTGTTTTTT; abundance: -; d_gene: -; j_gene: TRBJ1-4; v_gene: TRBV25-1
CDR3aa: CAAAGSRYNEQFF; CDR3nt: TGTGCCGCGGCAGGGAGTCGATACAATGAGCAGTTCTTC; abundance: -; d_gene: -; j_gene: TRBJ2-1; v_gene: TRBV7-8
CDR3aa: CASSLEETQYF; CDR3nt: TGCGCCAGCAGCTTGGAAGAGACCCAGTACTTC; abundance: -; d_gene: -; j_gene: TRBJ2-5; v_gene: TRBV5-1
CDR3aa: CASSPGERGRILGRQFF; CDR3nt: TGTGCCAGCAGCCCGGGCGAACGGGGGCGAATCCTCGGGCGGCAGTTCTTC; abundance: once; d_gene: -; j_gene: TRBJ2-1; v_gene: TRBV7-6
CDR3aa: CASRTTTYEQYF; CDR3nt: TGTGCCAGTCGGACTACCACCTACGAGCAGTACTTC; abundance: -; d_gene: -; j_gene: TRBJ2-7; v_gene: TRBV27
CDR3aa: CASSFEAANSPLHF; CDR3nt: TGCGCCAGCAGCTTCGAGGCAGCAAATTCACCCCTCCACTTT; abundance: -; d_gene: -; j_gene: TRBJ1-6; v_gene: TRBV5-1
CDR3aa: CARADPGTDTQYF; CDR3nt: TGCGCCAGGGCAGATCCAGGCACAGATACGCAGTATTTT; abundance: -; d_gene: -; j_gene: TRBJ2-3; v_gene: TRBV10-2
CDR3aa: CASSQDHGSGGLNTGELFF; CDR3nt: TGCGCCAGCAGCCAAGATCACGGTAGCGGGGGGCTGAACACCGGGGAGCTGTTTTTT; abundance: -; d_gene: TRBD2; j_gene: TRBJ2-2; v_gene: TRBV4-1
CDR3aa: CASSRSRDRAYGYTF; CDR3nt: TGTGCCAGCAGCCGTAGTCGGGACAGGGCCTATGGCTACACCTTC; abundance: -; d_gene: TRBD1; j_gene: TRBJ1-2; v_gene: TRBV11-2
CDR3aa: CSVGGGAGTEAFF; CDR3nt: TGCAGCGTGGGAGGGGGCGCGGGGACTGAAGCTTTCTTT; abundance: -; d_gene: TRBD1; j_gene: TRBJ1-1; v_gene: TRBV29-1
CDR3aa: CASSSTSGGSSYNEQFF; CDR3nt: TGTGCCAGCAGTTCGACTAGCGGGGGAAGCTCCTACAATGAGCAGTTCTTC; abundance: once; d_gene: TRBD2; j_gene: TRBJ2-1; v_gene: TRBV7-3
CDR3aa: CASSLVASGSMDEQFF; CDR3nt: TGTGCCAGCAGCTTAGTTGCTAGCGGGAGTATGGATGAGCAGTTCTTC; abundance: -; d_gene: TRBD2; j_gene: TRBJ2-1; v_gene: TRBV7-6
CDR3aa: CAWSVHRTEGEQYF; CDR3nt: TGTGCCTGGAGTGTACACCGGACCGAAGGGGAGCAGTACTTC; abundance: -; d_gene: -; j_gene: TRBJ2-7; v_gene: TRBV30
CDR3aa: CASSSRTSGVFYTDTQYF; CDR3nt: TGTGCCAGCAGCTCCAGAACCTCAGGGGTTTTTTACACAGATACGCAGTATTTT; abundance: -; d_gene: -; j_gene: TRBJ2-3; v_gene: TRBV11-1
CDR3aa: CASSRGGGTDTQYF; CDR3nt: TGCGCCAGCAGCCGGGGGGGCGGCACAGATACGCAGTATTTT; abundance: -; d_gene: -; j_gene: TRBJ2-3; v_gene: TRBV4-1
CDR3aa: CASSSLGTGEETQYF; CDR3nt: TGTGCCAGCAGCTCCCTTGGGACAGGGGAAGAGACCCAGTACTTC; abundance: -; d_gene: TRBD1; j_gene: TRBJ2-5; v_gene: TRBV7-3
CDR3aa: CASSLAGLVGGDEQYF; CDR3nt: TGTGCCAGCAGCTTAGCCGGACTAGTTGGCGGTGACGAGCAGTACTTC; abundance: few; d_gene: TRBD2; j_gene: TRBJ2-7; v_gene: TRBV7-9
CDR3aa: CASSVELAGNTGELFF; CDR3nt: TGTGCCAGCAGCGTAGAACTAGCGGGTAACACCGGGGAGCTGTTTTTT; abundance: -; d_gene: TRBD2; j_gene: TRBJ2-2; v_gene: TRBV9
CDR3aa: CASSVAGRNSPLHF; CDR3nt: TGTGCCAGCAGTGTTGCGGGGCGGAATTCACCCCTCCACTTT; abundance: -; d_gene: -; j_gene: TRBJ1-6; v_gene: TRBV6-5
CDR3aa: CASSGQGALSYEQYF; CDR3nt: TGTGCCAGCAGTGGACAGGGTGCCCTCTCCTACGAGCAGTACTTC; abundance: -; d_gene: TRBD1; j_gene: TRBJ2-7; v_gene: TRBV6-1
CDR3aa: CASSRQGRGRLETQYF; CDR3nt: TGTGCCAGCAGCCGACAGGGGCGCGGGAGATTGGAGACCCAGTACTTC; abundance: -; d_gene: -; j_gene: TRBJ2-5; v_gene: TRBV6-6
CDR3aa: CASSFTGTRSGANVLTF; CDR3nt: TGCGCCAGCAGCTTTACAGGGACAAGGTCTGGGGCCAACGTCCTGACTTTC; abundance: -; d_gene: -; j_gene: TRBJ2-6; v_gene: TRBV5-1
CDR3aa: CASSYSRGGNEKLFF; CDR3nt: TGTGCCAGCAGTTACTCGAGGGGGGGGAATGAAAAACTGTTTTTT; abundance: -; d_gene: -; j_gene: TRBJ1-4; v_gene: TRBV6-6
CDR3aa: CASSSSGLAGGPGEQFF; CDR3nt: TGTGCCAGCAGCTCTAGCGGACTAGCGGGGGGGCCGGGTGAGCAGTTCTTC; abundance: -; d_gene: TRBD2; j_gene: TRBJ2-1; v_gene: TRBV7-2
CDR3aa: CASRLRQSNYGYTF; CDR3nt: TGTGCCAGCAGGCTAAGACAGAGCAACTATGGCTACACCTTC; abundance: -; d_gene: -; j_gene: TRBJ1-2; v_gene: TRBV6-6